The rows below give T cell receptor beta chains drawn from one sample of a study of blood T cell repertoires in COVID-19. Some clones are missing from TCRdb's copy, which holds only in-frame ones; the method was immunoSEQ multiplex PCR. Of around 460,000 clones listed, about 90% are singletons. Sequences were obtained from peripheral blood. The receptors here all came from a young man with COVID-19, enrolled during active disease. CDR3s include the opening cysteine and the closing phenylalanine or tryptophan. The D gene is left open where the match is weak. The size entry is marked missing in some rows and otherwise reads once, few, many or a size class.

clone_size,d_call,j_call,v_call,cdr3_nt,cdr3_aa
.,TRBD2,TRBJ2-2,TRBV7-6,TGTGCCAGCAGCTTTCTAGCGGGGGGATCCGGGGAGCTGTTTTTT,CASSFLAGGSGELFF
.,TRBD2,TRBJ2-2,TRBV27,TGTGCCAGCAGTTTACCCGGGAGGGGTCCCACCGGGGAGCTGTTTTTT,CASSLPGRGPTGELFF
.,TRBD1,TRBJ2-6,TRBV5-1,TGCGCCAGCAGTTGGGACAGGGCAACTGGGGCCAACGTCCTGACTTTC,CASSWDRATGANVLTF
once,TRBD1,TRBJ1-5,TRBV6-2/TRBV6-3,TGTGCCAGCTGCCACAGGGGTAGCAATCAGCCCCAGCATTTT,CASCHRGSNQPQHF
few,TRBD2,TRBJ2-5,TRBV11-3,TGTGCCAGCAGCTTGGGCGGGGGGATATTGGAGACCCAGTACTTC,CASSLGGGILETQYF
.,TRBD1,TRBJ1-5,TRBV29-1,TGCAGCGTTGGGACAGGGGGCGATCCCCAGCATTTT,CSVGTGGDPQHF
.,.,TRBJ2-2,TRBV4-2,TGTGCCAGCAGCCCGCAGTCAGGGGAGCTGTTTTTT,CASSPQSGELFF
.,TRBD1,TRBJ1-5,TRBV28,TGCCCATTCTTTACAGGGGGCGATCGTCCCTCATATCAGCCCCAGCATTTT,CPFFTGGDRPSYQPQHF
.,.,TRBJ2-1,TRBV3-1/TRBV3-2,TGTGCCAGCAGCTTCCACGGCAATGAGCAGTTCTTC,CASSFHGNEQFF
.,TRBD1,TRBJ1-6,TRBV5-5,TGTGCCAGCAGCTTAGGACAGGGATTTAATTCACCCCTCCACTTT,CASSLGQGFNSPLHF
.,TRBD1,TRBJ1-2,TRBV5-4,TGTGCCAGCAGCGCCGACAGGGGCTATGGCTACACCTTC,CASSADRGYGYTF
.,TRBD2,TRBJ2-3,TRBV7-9,TGTGCCAGCAGCTGGATTGCGGGGGTGGATACGCAGTATTTT,CASSWIAGVDTQYF
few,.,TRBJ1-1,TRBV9,TGTGCCAGCAGCGTAGGGCAGGGAAGAGGTGAAGCTTTCTTT,CASSVGQGRGEAFF
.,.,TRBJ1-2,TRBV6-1,TGTGCCAGCAGTGAAGTTTGGGGCAGGGGAGGCTACACCTTC,CASSEVWGRGGYTF
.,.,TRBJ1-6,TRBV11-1,TGTGCCAGCAGCCCTAAGGGGAGGGGCGAATCACCCCTCCACTTT,CASSPKGRGESPLHF
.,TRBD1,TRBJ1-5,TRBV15,TGTGCCACCAGCCAGGACAGGGGCAATCAGCCCCAGCATTTT,CATSQDRGNQPQHF
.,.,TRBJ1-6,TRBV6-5,TGTGCCAGCAGTCACAGGGATAGTTCACCCCTCCACTTT,CASSHRDSSPLHF
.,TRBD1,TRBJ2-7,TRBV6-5,TGTGCCAGCAGTCGCAGACAGGGTCCCTACGAGCAGTACTTC,CASSRRQGPYEQYF
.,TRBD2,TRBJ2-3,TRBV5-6,TGTGCCAGCAGCTTGGGGACACTAGCGGGAGGCACAGATACGCAGTATTTT,CASSLGTLAGGTDTQYF
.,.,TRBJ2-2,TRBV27,TGTGCCAGCAGTTTAGTCGGACAGGTTGAGACCGGAAAGGGAGGCGGGGAGCTGTTTTTT,CASSLVGQVETGKGGGELFF
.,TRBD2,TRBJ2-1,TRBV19,TGTGCCAGTAGTATAGGAGGGACTAGCGGGAGAAATGAGCAGTTCTTC,CASSIGGTSGRNEQFF
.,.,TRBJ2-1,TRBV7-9,TGTGCCAGCAGCTCGCTAGCTAATGAGCAGTTCTTC,CASSSLANEQFF
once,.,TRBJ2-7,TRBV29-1,TGCAGCGTTGGTTGGGGGGCCTACGAGCAGTACTTC,CSVGWGAYEQYF
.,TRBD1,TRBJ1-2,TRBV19,TGTGCCAGTAGCCCTACCGGGACAGGGGTCTCAAATGGCTACACCTTC,CASSPTGTGVSNGYTF
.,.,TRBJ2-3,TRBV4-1,TGCGCCAGCAGCCAAGAGGTCCGGGGCCCCGGAGGGACAGATACGCAGTATTTT,CASSQEVRGPGGTDTQYF
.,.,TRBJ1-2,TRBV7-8,TGTGCCAGCAGCCTTCGGGTCCCGGCAGCGCTTTCGCTAGGCTATGGCTACACCTTC,CASSLRVPAALSLGYGYTF
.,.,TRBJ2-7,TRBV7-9,TGTGCCAGCAGCTTAAACGGGGACGAGCAGTACTTC,CASSLNGDEQYF
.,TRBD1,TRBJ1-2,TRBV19,TGTGCCAGTCGACAGGGGAACGGTGGCTACACCTTC,CASRQGNGGYTF
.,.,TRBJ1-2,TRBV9,TGTGCCAGCAGCGTAGGGGTGGCAGGCACCTATGGCTACACCTTC,CASSVGVAGTYGYTF
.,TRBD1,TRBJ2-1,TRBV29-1,TGCAGCGTTCCGGGACAGGGTTCCTACAATGAGCAGTTCTTC,CSVPGQGSYNEQFF
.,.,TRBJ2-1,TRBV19,TGTGCCAGTAGTCCCTCTCTAGCGTACGAGCAGTTCTTC,CASSPSLAYEQFF
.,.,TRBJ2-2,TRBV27,TGTGCCAGCAGTCCCGGAGGGGGGGAGCTGTTTTTT,CASSPGGGELFF
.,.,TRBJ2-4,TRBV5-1,TGCGCCAGCAGCGTGGGCTTACAGGGTTCGGGCATTCAGTACTTC,CASSVGLQGSGIQYF
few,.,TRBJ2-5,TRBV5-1,TGCGCCAGCAGGACCGGTGGCGGGAATGTTGGGGAGACCCAGTACTTC,CASRTGGGNVGETQYF
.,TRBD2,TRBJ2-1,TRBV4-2,TGTGCCAGCAGCCTGACTAGCGCGACATCCTACAATGAGCAGTTCTTC,CASSLTSATSYNEQFF
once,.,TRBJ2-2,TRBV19,TGTGCCAGCGCTAGTGGGAGCACCGGGGAGCTGTTTTTT,CASASGSTGELFF
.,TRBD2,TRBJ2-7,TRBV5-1,TGCGCCAGCAGCTTGGGCCAAGCGGGAGTCGAGCAGTACTTC,CASSLGQAGVEQYF
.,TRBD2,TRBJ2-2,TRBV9,TGTGCCAGCAGCGTAGGCCCCTCGGGAGGGAGAGGGGCCGGGGAGCTGTTTTTT,CASSVGPSGGRGAGELFF
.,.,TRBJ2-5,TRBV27,TGTGCCAGCAGTTTTAGCAGGGTGAGGTATAGAGAGACCCAGTACTTC,CASSFSRVRYRETQYF
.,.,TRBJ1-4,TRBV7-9,TGTGCCAGCAGCCTGCGGACAGCAACTAATGAAAAACTGTTTTTT,CASSLRTATNEKLFF
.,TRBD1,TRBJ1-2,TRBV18,TGTGCCAGCTCACCCGGGACAGGGGGACATGGCTACACCTTC,CASSPGTGGHGYTF
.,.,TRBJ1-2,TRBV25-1,TGTGCCAGCAGTGACGTCCAGGGCAACTATGGCTACACCTTC,CASSDVQGNYGYTF
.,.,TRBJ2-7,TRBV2,TGTGCCAGCAAAGCGATAGGGGGTGTGGACGAGCAGTACTTC,CASKAIGGVDEQYF
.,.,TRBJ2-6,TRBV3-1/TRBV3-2,TGTGCCAGCAGCCAAGAAGAACAGGAAAGCTCTGGGGCCAACGTCCTGACTTTC,CASSQEEQESSGANVLTF
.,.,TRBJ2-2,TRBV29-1,TGCAGCGTCTACACAGGGGGGGAGCTGTTTTTT,CSVYTGGELFF
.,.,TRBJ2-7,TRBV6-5,TGTGCCAGTAGGATAAGGACTGGTAACTACGAGCAGTACTTC,CASRIRTGNYEQYF
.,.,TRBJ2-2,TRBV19,TGTGCCAGTAGTATGGTTACTAGAGGCACCGGGGAGCTGTTTTTT,CASSMVTRGTGELFF